This TCR beta chain came from a study of blood T cell repertoires in COVID-19. Sequenced by immunoSEQ multiplex PCR; TCRdb stores in-frame clones only, minus some. The repertoire holds roughly 150,000 clones, with approximately 82% as singletons. The specimen sequenced was peripheral blood. This clonotype was sampled from a human donor with acute or convalescent COVID-19. The donor label of this sample is uncertain.

The CDR3 here is CASRRGSGANVLTF. CDR3 DNA: TGTGCCAGCCGAAGGGGGTCTGGGGCCAACGTCCTGACTTTC. The V gene is TRBV5-5, the J gene TRBJ2-6; D perhaps matches TRBD1 (6 bases). The CDR3 totals 14 residues. Germline assignment: CDR1 SGHKS and CDR2 YYEKEE (reference sequence). Trimming removed 7 bases at V and 1 base at J, with 9 bases between.